This is a list of T cell receptor beta chains from one sample in a study of T cell changes during pregnancy in multiple sclerosis. Data came from immunoSEQ multiplex PCR; TCRdb stores just in-frame clones and leaves some out. Of around 49,000 clones in the sample, 80% to 95% were seen once. Sequenced material: CD4+ T cells from peripheral blood mononuclear cells, taken after pregnancy. The receptor set was obtained from a female donor in good health, enrolled as a control in a pregnancy study. Both conserved end residues are part of each CDR3. A D gene is named only where the DNA matches it firmly. The size field is filled for only some rows; it gives once, few, many or a size class.

v_gene: TRBV28
abundance: NA
j_gene: TRBJ1-1
d_gene: NA
CDR3nt: TGTGCCAGCAGTTCCCTCTTGTCGGGTGAAAGCACTGAAGCTTTCTTT
CDR3aa: CASSSLLSGESTEAFF

v_gene: TRBV6-1
abundance: NA
j_gene: TRBJ2-7
d_gene: NA
CDR3nt: TGTGCCAGCAGTACCGGGACTCGATCCTACGAGCAGTACTTC
CDR3aa: CASSTGTRSYEQYF

v_gene: TRBV5-1
abundance: NA
j_gene: TRBJ2-7
d_gene: TRBD1
CDR3nt: TGCGCCAGCAGCGCCGACAGGGCCGACTACGAGCAGTACTTC
CDR3aa: CASSADRADYEQYF

v_gene: TRBV18
abundance: NA
j_gene: TRBJ1-4
d_gene: NA
CDR3nt: TGTGCCAGCTCACCATTGGCAGGCTTCACTAATGAAAAACTGTTTTTT
CDR3aa: CASSPLAGFTNEKLFF

v_gene: TRBV6-5
abundance: NA
j_gene: TRBJ2-1
d_gene: TRBD1
CDR3nt: TGTGCCAGCAGTTACATAGGACAGGGGTTAGGGCAGTTCTTC
CDR3aa: CASSYIGQGLGQFF

v_gene: TRBV7-9
abundance: NA
j_gene: TRBJ1-1
d_gene: NA
CDR3nt: TGTGCCAGCAGCTTAGGGGCAGGGAGGAGGACTGAAGCTTTCTTT
CDR3aa: CASSLGAGRRTEAFF

v_gene: TRBV28
abundance: NA
j_gene: TRBJ1-4
d_gene: NA
CDR3nt: TGTGCCAGCAGAAACCATCGCGGGAGGCATAATGAAAAACTGTTTTTT
CDR3aa: CASRNHRGRHNEKLFF

v_gene: TRBV30
abundance: NA
j_gene: TRBJ2-3
d_gene: TRBD2
CDR3nt: TGTGCCTGCAGTCCTAGCGGGGGAGATACGCAGTATTTT
CDR3aa: CACSPSGGDTQYF

v_gene: TRBV18
abundance: NA
j_gene: TRBJ2-5
d_gene: NA
CDR3nt: TGTGCCAGCCCCTACCCGGGGTCAGAGACCCAGTACTTC
CDR3aa: CASPYPGSETQYF

v_gene: TRBV5-1
abundance: NA
j_gene: TRBJ2-2
d_gene: NA
CDR3nt: TGCGCCAGCAGCCCGACGGGCAGGGCGAACACCGGGGAGCTGTTTTTT
CDR3aa: CASSPTGRANTGELFF

v_gene: TRBV7-9
abundance: NA
j_gene: TRBJ1-2
d_gene: NA
CDR3nt: TGTGCCAGCAGCTTAGGACAAAATGGCTACACCTTC
CDR3aa: CASSLGQNGYTF

v_gene: TRBV15
abundance: once
j_gene: TRBJ1-1
d_gene: NA
CDR3nt: TGTGCCACCAGCAGAATTAGTCTTACCTCCGCTTTCTTT
CDR3aa: CATSRISLTSAFF

v_gene: TRBV2
abundance: NA
j_gene: TRBJ2-5
d_gene: NA
CDR3nt: TGTGCCAGCAGTGAAATAGCGGAAGAGACCCAGTACTTC
CDR3aa: CASSEIAEETQYF

v_gene: TRBV21-1
abundance: once
j_gene: TRBJ2-1
d_gene: NA
CDR3nt: TGTGCCAGCAGCAAAGTGAAGAGGAATGAGCAGTTCTTC
CDR3aa: CASSKVKRNEQFF